The entry that follows covers one TCR beta chain sequence. Its target is unknown. This specimen belongs to a study of cytomegalovirus exposure and HLA in healthy donors. Across the whole study: Within the Caucasian-associated ancestry cluster were roughly 81% of the roughly 400 genotyped donors.

Per the germline V gene, CDR1 is SSHAT and CDR2 is FNYEAQ (reference sequence). The CDR3 has 14 amino acids. Trimming removed 2 bases from V and 2 bases from J, with 8 bases in between. 13 Jbeta primers and 60 Vbeta primers were used for the PCR. Clones were sequenced by immunoSEQ multiplex PCR, and TCRdb holds only the in-frame ones, with some missing. The table has tens of thousands of clones, 65% to 85% seen once. Study results and limitations: With later analysis, a missense DCLRE1C variant became linked to TCR beta V- and J-gene trimming. Sequencing probably produced one cluster of sequence variants that were highly shared.

This clonotype originated in a woman in her thirties in good health and CMV-seronegative. The rearrangement uses TRBV7-7 and TRBJ2-3; D unclear. The sample comprised PBMCs. The CDR3 region has the DNA TGTGCCAGCAGCTTAACCGAGAACACAGATACGCAGTATTTT. Protein: CASSLTENTDTQYF.